The rows below give T cell receptor beta chains drawn from one sample of a study of T cell changes during pregnancy in multiple sclerosis. Generated by immunoSEQ multiplex PCR, the TCRdb table keeps only in-frame clones and is missing some. The data show fewer than 25,000 clones, with 85% to 90% seen just once and around 7% held by the top ten. The sequenced sample was CD8+ T cells from peripheral blood mononuclear cells, obtained in the first trimester of pregnancy. These receptors came from a female donor with multiple sclerosis, enrolled in a pregnancy study. Both conserved end residues are part of each CDR3. A D gene is named only where the DNA matches it firmly. Clone size appears in some rows only: once, few, many, or a class for an expanded clone.

clone_size	d_call	v_call	j_call	cdr3_nt	cdr3_aa
-	TRBD2	TRBV5-1	TRBJ2-1	TGCGCCAGCAGCGAACCGGGACTATCCTACAATGAGCAGTTCTTC	CASSEPGLSYNEQFF
-	-	TRBV12-1	TRBJ2-3	TGTGCCAGCAGCTCAACTAGCGGGAGAGCTACGCAGTATTTT	CASSSTSGRATQYF
-	TRBD2	TRBV6-4	TRBJ2-1	TGTGCCAGCAGTGACTCGGGGACTAGCTCAAGCGAGCAGTTCTTC	CASSDSGTSSSEQFF
-	TRBD1	TRBV4-1	TRBJ2-7	TGCGCCAGCAGCCAAGGACAGGGGGCTGGTGAGCAGTACTTC	CASSQGQGAGEQYF
few	TRBD2	TRBV5-4	TRBJ2-1	TGTGCCAGCAGCGGAGGACTAGCGGGATTCGATGAGCAGTTCTTC	CASSGGLAGFDEQFF
-	-	TRBV5-5	TRBJ2-3	TGTGCCAGCAGCCTATACCGGGAGTTAGATACGCAGTATTTT	CASSLYRELDTQYF
-	TRBD2	TRBV11-2	TRBJ2-7	TGTGCCAGCAGCTACGGAGGCGGGAGCTCCTACGAGCAGTACTTC	CASSYGGGSSYEQYF
once	TRBD1	TRBV6-6	TRBJ2-3	TGTGCCAGCAGTTACGGGACAGGGGTTAGTACAGATACGCAGTATTTT	CASSYGTGVSTDTQYF
-	TRBD1	TRBV29-1	TRBJ2-1	TGCAGCGTTTTAGGGGGCAACTCCTACAATGAGCAGTTCTTC	CSVLGGNSYNEQFF
once	TRBD2	TRBV6-1	TRBJ2-7	TGTGCCAGCAGGAATAGCGGGAGTAGTTACGAGCAGTACTTC	CASRNSGSSYEQYF
-	TRBD1	TRBV27	TRBJ1-2	TGTGCCAGCGGGCGATCTACCGGGACAGGGCTTGGCTACACCTTC	CASGRSTGTGLGYTF
-	TRBD1	TRBV4-3	TRBJ2-1	TGCGCCAGCAGCCAGCACCAAGGGACAGGCTACAATGAGCAGTTCTTC	CASSQHQGTGYNEQFF
-	TRBD1	TRBV7-9	TRBJ2-2	TGTGCCAGCAGCTTCCTAGGGACAGGGGAATCGGGGGAGCTGTTTTTT	CASSFLGTGESGELFF
-	-	TRBV6-1	TRBJ2-3	TGTGCCAGCAGTAAACTAGCAGATACGCAGTATTTT	CASSKLADTQYF
-	-	TRBV4-3	TRBJ2-2	-	CASSQYFGQGAPTGELFF
-	-	TRBV6-5	TRBJ1-5	TGTGCCAGCTCAGGGGTACGCAATCAGCCCCAGCATTTT	CASSGVRNQPQHF
-	-	TRBV4-3	TRBJ2-1	TGCGCCAGCAGCCAAGTCCACGAGAGGAGCTCCTACAATGAGCAGTTCTTC	CASSQVHERSSYNEQFF
-	TRBD2	TRBV6-5	TRBJ2-7	TGTGCCAGCAGTTATACCGGGACGGGGGGGGCATACGAGCAGTACTTC	CASSYTGTGGAYEQYF
-	-	TRBV7-9	TRBJ1-4	TGTGCCAGCAGCGATAGCGGGAATGAAAAACTGTTTTTT	CASSDSGNEKLFF
-	TRBD1	TRBV7-3	TRBJ2-5	TGTGCCAGCAGCTCGACAGGGGGCGCAGAGACCCAGTACTTC	CASSSTGGAETQYF
few	-	TRBV29-1	TRBJ1-1	TGCAGCGTTGAACGGCGGGCCCAGAACACTGAAGCTTTCTTT	CSVERRAQNTEAFF
once	TRBD2	TRBV7-3	TRBJ2-3	TGTGCCAGCAGCTTAGTCGCGGGAGGGCCAGATACGCAGTATTTT	CASSLVAGGPDTQYF
-	-	TRBV10-3	TRBJ1-4	TGTGCCATCAGTGAGCCTACCACTGGGGGCGATGAAAAACTGTTTTTT	CAISEPTTGGDEKLFF
few	-	TRBV5-1	TRBJ1-1	TGCGCCAGCAGCCCCTACGGAGGCACTGAAGCTTTCTTT	CASSPYGGTEAFF
-	TRBD1	TRBV19	TRBJ1-1	TGTGCCAGGGGACAGGGACCAGAAGAAGCTTTCTTT	CARGQGPEEAFF
-	TRBD2	TRBV19	TRBJ2-7	TGTGCCAGTAGTGTTGTAGCGGGAGGTTCCTACGAGCAGTACTTC	CASSVVAGGSYEQYF
-	-	TRBV27	TRBJ2-3	TGTGCCAGCAGTTTAGGGCGCGGGACGGGTACAGATACGCAGTATTTT	CASSLGRGTGTDTQYF
-	TRBD1	TRBV6-1	TRBJ2-2	TGTGCCAGCAGTCGACAGGGGAACACCGGGGAGCTGTTTTTT	CASSRQGNTGELFF
-	-	TRBV27	TRBJ2-1	TGTGCCAGCAGTTTCTCGCGGGCGAATGAGCAGTTCTTC	CASSFSRANEQFF
-	TRBD2	TRBV7-9	TRBJ2-5	TGTGCCAGCAGCTTACCTTGGGGGACTAGCGGGAGTTCGGAGACCCAGTACTTC	CASSLPWGTSGSSETQYF
-	TRBD2	TRBV5-4	TRBJ2-5	TGTGCCAGCAGCTTCGCCGGGGGGCGGGAGGGAGAGACCCAGTACTTC	CASSFAGGREGETQYF
-	-	TRBV28	TRBJ2-3	TGTGCCAGCAGTCGACCCAGCGTCTCGGGACTGAAATTATTCACAGATACGCAGTATTTT	CASSRPSVSGLKLFTDTQYF
-	-	TRBV27	TRBJ2-7	TGTGCCAGCAGTCCCAGGGGCCTCGGGGACGAGCAGTACTTC	CASSPRGLGDEQYF
-	-	TRBV28	TRBJ1-4	TGTGCCAGCAGTTTAGTGGGCCGCGCCGCCCAAAAACTGTTTTTT	CASSLVGRAAQKLFF
-	-	TRBV27	TRBJ1-5	TGTGCCAGCAGTAACAGTGAATATAGCAATCAGCCCCAGCATTTT	CASSNSEYSNQPQHF
-	-	TRBV5-1	TRBJ1-1	TGCGCCAGCATGGCCCCTTATGGCACTGAAGCTTTCTTT	CASMAPYGTEAFF
-	-	TRBV21-1	TRBJ1-5	TGTGCCAGCAGCTCGGGGGGGCTTCAGCCCCAGCATTTT	CASSSGGLQPQHF
-	TRBD2	TRBV7-8	TRBJ2-1	TGTGCCAGCAGCTTAGCTTCTGCGGGAGGGGTCAATGAGCAGTTCTTC	CASSLASAGGVNEQFF
-	-	TRBV15	TRBJ2-5	TGTGCCACCAGCAGCCTAGCAGAAGAGACCCAGTACTTC	CATSSLAEETQYF
-	TRBD1	TRBV14	TRBJ2-1	TGTGCCAGCAGCCTCACGGGACAGGGGACCTTCTGGGATGAGCAGTTCTTC	CASSLTGQGTFWDEQFF
-	TRBD1	TRBV7-3	TRBJ2-7	TGTGCCAGCAGCTTTGGGCAGGGGGCGAACGAGCAGTACTTC	CASSFGQGANEQYF
once	TRBD2	TRBV28	TRBJ2-5	TGTGCCAGCAGTCACCACCGGGACTACATTGAAGAGACCCAGTACTTC	CASSHHRDYIEETQYF
-	-	TRBV25-1	TRBJ2-7	TGTGCCAGCAGGACGGGATCCTACGAGCAGTACTTC	CASRTGSYEQYF
few	TRBD1	TRBV4-2	TRBJ1-1	TGTGCCAGCAGCCAAGAACAGGGGGCTACGGGAACTGAAGCTTTCTTT	CASSQEQGATGTEAFF
-	-	TRBV2	TRBJ2-1	TGTGCCAGCAGTTCTATCGACGGGTACAATGAGCAGTTCTTC	CASSSIDGYNEQFF
-	TRBD1	TRBV6-5	TRBJ2-7	TGTGCCAGCAGCCCGAAATACGACAGGGTCGACGAGCAGTACTTC	CASSPKYDRVDEQYF
-	TRBD2	TRBV11-2	TRBJ2-7	TGTGCCAGCAGCTTAGGGCCCCTAATAGCGGGAGTATACGAGCAGTACTTC	CASSLGPLIAGVYEQYF
-	-	TRBV6-1	TRBJ1-1	TGTGCCAGCAGTGAAATGGCAGATTCGAACACTGAAGCTTTCTTT	CASSEMADSNTEAFF
-	-	TRBV7-9	TRBJ2-7	TGTGCCAGCAGCTTAGCAGGGGGATCCCCCTACGAGCAGTACTTC	CASSLAGGSPYEQYF
-	-	TRBV6-6	TRBJ2-7	TGTGCCAGCAGTCCACGGGAGTCCAGCGAGCAGTACTTC	CASSPRESSEQYF
once	-	TRBV5-6	TRBJ1-2	TGTGCCAGCAGCTATACGACCGGATGGAGCTATGGCTACACCTTC	CASSYTTGWSYGYTF
-	-	TRBV7-6	TRBJ2-6	TGTGCCAGCAGCTTAACTGACACGAGCTCTGGGGCCAACGTCCTGACTTTC	CASSLTDTSSGANVLTF